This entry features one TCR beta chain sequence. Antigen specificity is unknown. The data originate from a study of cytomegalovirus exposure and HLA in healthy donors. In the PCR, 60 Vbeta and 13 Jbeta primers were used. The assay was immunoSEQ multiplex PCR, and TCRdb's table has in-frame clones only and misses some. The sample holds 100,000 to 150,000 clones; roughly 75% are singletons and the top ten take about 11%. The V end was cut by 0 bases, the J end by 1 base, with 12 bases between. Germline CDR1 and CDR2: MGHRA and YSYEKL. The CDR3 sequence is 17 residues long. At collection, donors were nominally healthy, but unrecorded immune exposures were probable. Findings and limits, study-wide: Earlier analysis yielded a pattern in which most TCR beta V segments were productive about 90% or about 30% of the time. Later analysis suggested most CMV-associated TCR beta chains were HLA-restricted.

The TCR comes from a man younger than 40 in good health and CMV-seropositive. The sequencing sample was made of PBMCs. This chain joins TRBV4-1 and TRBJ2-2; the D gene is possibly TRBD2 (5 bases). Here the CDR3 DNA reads TGCGCCAGCAGCCAAGATTGGACGGGGAGGAACACCGGGGAGCTGTTTTTT. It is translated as CASSQDWTGRNTGELFF.